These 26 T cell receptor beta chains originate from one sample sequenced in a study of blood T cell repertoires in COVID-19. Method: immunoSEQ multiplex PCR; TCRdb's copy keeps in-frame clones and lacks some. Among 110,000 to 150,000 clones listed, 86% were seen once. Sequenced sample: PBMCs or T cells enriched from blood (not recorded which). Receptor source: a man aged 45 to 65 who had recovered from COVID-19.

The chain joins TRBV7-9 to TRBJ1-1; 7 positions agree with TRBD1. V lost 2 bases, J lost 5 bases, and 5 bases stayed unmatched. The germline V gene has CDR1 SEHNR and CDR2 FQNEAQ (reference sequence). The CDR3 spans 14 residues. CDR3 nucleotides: TGTGCCAGCAGCTTAAGACAGGGAAAGACTGAAGCTTTCTTT. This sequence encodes CASSLRQGKTEAFF.

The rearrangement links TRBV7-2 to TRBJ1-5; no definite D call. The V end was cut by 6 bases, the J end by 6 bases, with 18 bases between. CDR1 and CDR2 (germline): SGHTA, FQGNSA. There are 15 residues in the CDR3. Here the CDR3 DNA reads TGTGCCAGCAGGCATGTGGAGGGTGCGGGTCAGCCCCAGCATTTT. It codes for CASRHVEGAGQPQHF.

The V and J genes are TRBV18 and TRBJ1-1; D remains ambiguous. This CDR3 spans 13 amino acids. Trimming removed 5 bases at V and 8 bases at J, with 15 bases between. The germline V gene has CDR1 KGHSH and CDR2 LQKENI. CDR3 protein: CASSSREGGEAFF. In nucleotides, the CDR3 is TGTGCCAGCTCAAGTAGGGAGGGTGGAGAAGCTTTCTTT.

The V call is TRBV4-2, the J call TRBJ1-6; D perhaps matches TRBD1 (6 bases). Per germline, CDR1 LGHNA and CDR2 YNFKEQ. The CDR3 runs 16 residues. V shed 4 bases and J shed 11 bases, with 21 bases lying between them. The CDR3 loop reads CASSPPTGTKSAPLHF. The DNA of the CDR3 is TGTGCCAGCAGCCCCCCGACCGGGACAAAGAGCGCACCCCTCCACTTT.

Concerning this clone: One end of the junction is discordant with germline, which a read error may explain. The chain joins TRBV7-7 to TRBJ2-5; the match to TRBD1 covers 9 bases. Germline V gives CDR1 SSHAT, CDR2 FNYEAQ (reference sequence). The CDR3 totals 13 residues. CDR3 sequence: CASSAGQGETQYF. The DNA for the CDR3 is TGTGCTAGCAGCGCGGGACAGGGAGAGACCCAGTACTTC.

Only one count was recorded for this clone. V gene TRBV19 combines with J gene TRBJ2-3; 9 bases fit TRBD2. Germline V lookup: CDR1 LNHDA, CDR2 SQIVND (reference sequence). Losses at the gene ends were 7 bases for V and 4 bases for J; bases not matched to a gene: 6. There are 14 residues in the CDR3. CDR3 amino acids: CASKAVAGADTQYF. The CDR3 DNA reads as TGTGCCAGTAAGGCGGTAGCGGGAGCAGATACGCAGTATTTT.

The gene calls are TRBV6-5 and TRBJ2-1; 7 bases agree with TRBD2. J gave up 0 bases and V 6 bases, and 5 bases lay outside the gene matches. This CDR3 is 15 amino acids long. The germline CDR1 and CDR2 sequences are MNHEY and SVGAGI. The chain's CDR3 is CASRFSGTSYNEQFF. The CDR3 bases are TGTGCCAGCAGATTCAGCGGGACCTCCTACAATGAGCAGTTCTTC.

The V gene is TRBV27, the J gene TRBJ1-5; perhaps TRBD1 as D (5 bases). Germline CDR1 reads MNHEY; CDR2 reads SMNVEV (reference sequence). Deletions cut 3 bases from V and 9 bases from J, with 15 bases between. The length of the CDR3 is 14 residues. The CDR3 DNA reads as TGTGCCAGCAGTTTGGGCCGACAGTTTCGGCCCCAGCATTTT. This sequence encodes CASSLGRQFRPQHF.

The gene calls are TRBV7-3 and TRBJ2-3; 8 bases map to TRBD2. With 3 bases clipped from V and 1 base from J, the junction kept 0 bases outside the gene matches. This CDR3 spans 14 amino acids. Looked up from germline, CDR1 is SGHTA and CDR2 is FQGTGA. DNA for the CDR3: TGTGCCAGCAGCTTTAGCGGGGGCACAGATACGCAGTATTTT. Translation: CASSFSGGTDTQYF.

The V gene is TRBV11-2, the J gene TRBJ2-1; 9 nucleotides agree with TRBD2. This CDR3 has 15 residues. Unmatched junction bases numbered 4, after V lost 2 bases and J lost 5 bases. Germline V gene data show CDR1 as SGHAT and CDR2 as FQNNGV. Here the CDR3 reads CASSLSREGHNEQFF. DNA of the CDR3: TGTGCCAGCAGCTTATCGCGGGAGGGCCACAATGAGCAGTTCTTC.

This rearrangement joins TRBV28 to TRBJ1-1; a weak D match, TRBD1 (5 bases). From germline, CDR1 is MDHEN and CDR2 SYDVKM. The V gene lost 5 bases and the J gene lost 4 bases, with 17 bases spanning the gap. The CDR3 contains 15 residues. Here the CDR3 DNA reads TGTGCCAGCAGTCCAAGGAAGGGGTGGGGCACTGAAGCTTTCTTT. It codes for CASSPRKGWGTEAFF.

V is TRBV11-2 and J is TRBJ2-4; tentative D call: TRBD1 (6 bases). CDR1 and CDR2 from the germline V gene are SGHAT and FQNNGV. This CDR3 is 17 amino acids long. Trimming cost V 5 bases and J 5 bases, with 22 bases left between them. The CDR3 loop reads CASSQRQGTRGQNIQYF. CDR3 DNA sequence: TGTGCCAGCAGCCAAAGGCAGGGGACGCGTGGCCAAAACATTCAGTACTTC.

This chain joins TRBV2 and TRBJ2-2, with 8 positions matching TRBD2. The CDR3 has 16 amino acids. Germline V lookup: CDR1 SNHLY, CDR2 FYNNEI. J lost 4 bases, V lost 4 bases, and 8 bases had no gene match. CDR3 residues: CASSVRGGRGTGELFF. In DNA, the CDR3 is TGTGCCAGCAGTGTCCGGGGGGGCAGGGGCACCGGGGAGCTGTTTTTT.

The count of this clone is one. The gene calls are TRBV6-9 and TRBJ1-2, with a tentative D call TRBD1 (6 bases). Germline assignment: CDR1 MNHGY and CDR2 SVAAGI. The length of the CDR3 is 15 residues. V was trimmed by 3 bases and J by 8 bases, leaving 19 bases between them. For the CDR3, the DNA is TGTGCCAGCAGTTACCAGGGGTCGGGAAAACAAGGCTACACCTTC. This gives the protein CASSYQGSGKQGYTF.

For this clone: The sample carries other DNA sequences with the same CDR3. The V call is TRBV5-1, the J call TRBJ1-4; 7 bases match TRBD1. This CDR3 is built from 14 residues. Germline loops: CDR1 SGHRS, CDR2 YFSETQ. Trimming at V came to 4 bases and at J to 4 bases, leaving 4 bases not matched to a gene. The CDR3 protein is CASSLDRSNEKLFF. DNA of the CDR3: TGCGCCAGCAGCCTGGACAGGAGTAATGAAAAACTGTTTTTT.

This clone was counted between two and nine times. CDR3 sequence: CASSKTGQETQYF. The DNA for the CDR3 is TGTGCCAGCAGCAAGACAGGGCAAGAGACCCAGTACTTC. The chain carries TRBV7-9 and TRBJ2-5, with 7 nucleotides matching TRBD1. Germline lookup yields CDR1 SEHNR and CDR2 FQNEAQ (reference sequence). CDR3 length: 13 residues. V lost 5 bases and J lost 2; bases outside the gene matches: 2.

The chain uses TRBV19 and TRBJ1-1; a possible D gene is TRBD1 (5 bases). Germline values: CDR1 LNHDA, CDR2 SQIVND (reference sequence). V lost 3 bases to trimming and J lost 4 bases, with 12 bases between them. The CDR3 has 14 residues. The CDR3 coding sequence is TGTGCCAGTAGTATTCTCCAGGGTGGCACTGAAGCTTTCTTT. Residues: CASSILQGGTEAFF.

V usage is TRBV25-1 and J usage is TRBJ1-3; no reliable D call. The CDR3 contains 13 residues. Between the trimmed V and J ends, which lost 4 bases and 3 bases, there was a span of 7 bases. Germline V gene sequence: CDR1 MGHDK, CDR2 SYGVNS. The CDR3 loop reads CASSAAGGNTIYF. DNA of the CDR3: TGTGCCAGCAGTGCGGCAGGTGGAAACACCATATATTTT.

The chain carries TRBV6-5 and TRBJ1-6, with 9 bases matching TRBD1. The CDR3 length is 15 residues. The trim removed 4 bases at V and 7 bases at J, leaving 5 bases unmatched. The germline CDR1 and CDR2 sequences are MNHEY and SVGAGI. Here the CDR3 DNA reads TGTGCCAGCAGTTCCGGACAGGGGAGGAATTCACCCCTCCACTTT. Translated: CASSSGQGRNSPLHF.

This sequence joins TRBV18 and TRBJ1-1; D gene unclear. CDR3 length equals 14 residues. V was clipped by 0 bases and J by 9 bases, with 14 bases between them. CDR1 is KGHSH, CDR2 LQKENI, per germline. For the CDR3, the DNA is TGTGCCAGCTCACCACCTAATCAAGACTTGCAAGCTTTCTTT. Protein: CASSPPNQDLQAFF.

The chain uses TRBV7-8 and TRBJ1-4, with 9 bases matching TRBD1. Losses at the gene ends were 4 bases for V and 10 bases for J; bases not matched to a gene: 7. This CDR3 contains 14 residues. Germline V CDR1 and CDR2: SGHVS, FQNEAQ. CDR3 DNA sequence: TGTGCCAGCAGCTCCGGACAGGGGCAAGGAAAACTGTTTTTT. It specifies CASSSGQGQGKLFF.

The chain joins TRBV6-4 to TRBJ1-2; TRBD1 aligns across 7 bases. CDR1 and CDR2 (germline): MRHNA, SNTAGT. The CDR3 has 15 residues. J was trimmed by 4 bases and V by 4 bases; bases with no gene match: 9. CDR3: CASSAQPGTAYGYTF. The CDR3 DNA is TGTGCCAGCAGTGCTCAGCCCGGGACAGCCTATGGCTACACCTTC.

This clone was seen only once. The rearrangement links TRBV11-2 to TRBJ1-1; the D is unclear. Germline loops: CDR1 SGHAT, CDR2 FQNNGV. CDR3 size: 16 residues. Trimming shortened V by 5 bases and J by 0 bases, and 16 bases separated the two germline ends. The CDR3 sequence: CASSPRGGSMNTEAFF. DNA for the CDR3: TGTGCCAGCAGCCCCCGGGGAGGGAGCATGAACACTGAAGCTTTCTTT.

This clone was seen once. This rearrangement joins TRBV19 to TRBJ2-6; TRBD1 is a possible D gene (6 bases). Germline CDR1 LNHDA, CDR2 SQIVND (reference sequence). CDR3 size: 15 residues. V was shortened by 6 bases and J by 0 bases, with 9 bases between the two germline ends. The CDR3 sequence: CASRRQASGANVLTF. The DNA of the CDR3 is TGTGCCAGTAGACGACAGGCCTCTGGGGCCAACGTCCTGACTTTC.

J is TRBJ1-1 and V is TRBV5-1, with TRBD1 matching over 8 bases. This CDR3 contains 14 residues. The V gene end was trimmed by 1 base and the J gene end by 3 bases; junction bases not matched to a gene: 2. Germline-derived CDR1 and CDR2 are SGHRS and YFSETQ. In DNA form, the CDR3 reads TGCGCCAGCAGCTTGACAGGGGGGGACACTGAAGCTTTCTTT. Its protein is CASSLTGGDTEAFF.

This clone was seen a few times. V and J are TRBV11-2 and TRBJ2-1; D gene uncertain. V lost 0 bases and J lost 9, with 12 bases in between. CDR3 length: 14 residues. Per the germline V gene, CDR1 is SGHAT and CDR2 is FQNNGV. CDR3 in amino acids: CASSLDRYVAEQFF. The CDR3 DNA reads TGTGCCAGCAGCTTAGATCGGTACGTCGCTGAGCAGTTCTTC.